The clone carrying this T cell receptor (beta chain) has only a few counts. The antigen is undetermined. The source of the sample is a study of breast tumors, draining lymph nodes, adjacent tissues. The study's findings and limits: The lymph node origin of tumor T cells was framed as consistent with a hypothesis, not demonstrated. Most tumor T cells seemingly derive from lymph node, then expand in tumor. Luminal-like breast cancer showed significantly higher tumor–nontumor repertoire similarity than basal-like.

Via MiXCR, TCRdb re-called the multiplex PCR reads, giving one row per CDR3 protein. Among roughly 260,000 distinct CDR3 sequences listed, about 33% were seen once. The germline V gene encodes CDR1 SGHRS and CDR2 YFSETQ. V lost 9 bases to trimming and J lost 0 bases, with 12 bases between them. The CDR3 covers 14 residues. Axillary draining lymph nodes of breast cancer patients supplied the node samples. The chain links TRBV5-1 to TRBJ2-2, with D uncertain. Material for sequencing was axillary lymph node tissue. This sequence was found in a female donor with breast cancer. Some clones in this sample may be carry-over from other donors' samples. The CDR3 DNA is TGCGCCATTTCAGGAACCGCGAACACCGGGGAGCTGTTTTTT. This sequence encodes CAISGTANTGELFF.